The 20 T cell receptor beta chains in this list originate from one sample, sequenced in a study of cytomegalovirus exposure and HLA in healthy donors. PCR employed 60 Vbeta and 13 Jbeta primers. Here immunoSEQ multiplex PCR was the method, and the copy in TCRdb shows in-frame clones only, minus some. Here the sample spans about 160,000 clones, over 70% being singletons. Specimen: PBMCs. Receptor source: a woman aged 45 to 65 in good health and CMV-seropositive.

This clone was detected a few times. The rearrangement joins TRBV18 to TRBJ1-2; 12 bases are shared with TRBD1. The CDR3 is 15 amino acids. Germline CDR1 KGHSH, CDR2 LQKENI. Trimming removed 3 bases from V and 8 bases from J; junction bases left unmatched: 7. CDR3 bases: TGTGCCAGCTCACCCCGGGACAGGGGGCTTCACGGCTACACCTTC. This translates into CASSPRDRGLHGYTF.

This sequence joins TRBV7-3 and TRBJ2-1, with 7 bases identical to TRBD2. The V gene's germline CDR1 is SGHTA and CDR2 FQGTGA. V was clipped by 2 bases and J by 6 bases; unmatched bases: 4. The length of the CDR3 is 14 residues. The CDR3 DNA follows: TGTGCCAGCAGCTTATCAGGCGGGGGCAATGAGCAGTTCTTC. This sequence encodes CASSLSGGGNEQFF. Variable domain in full (rest from reference TRBV7-3 and TRBJ2-1): GAGVSQTPSNKVTEKGKYVELRCDPISGHTALYWYRQSLGQGPEFLIYFQGTGAADDSGLPNDRFFAVRPEGSVSTLKIQRTERGDSAVYLCASSLSGGGNEQFFGPGTRLTVL.

This chain links TRBV2 with TRBJ1-5; D is possibly TRBD1 (6 bases). The CDR3 runs to 14 residues. CDR1 is SNHLY, CDR2 FYNNEI, per germline. V dropped 4 bases and J dropped 0 bases, with 7 bases sitting between them. The CDR3 DNA is TGTGCCAGCAGTGGACAGGTTAGCAATCAGCCCCAGCATTTT. As protein: CASSGQVSNQPQHF. Full variable domain (outside the CDR3, taken from reference TRBV2 and TRBJ1-5): EPEVTQTPSHQVTQMGQEVILRCVPISNHLYFYWYRQILGQKVEFLVSFYNNEISEKSEIFDDQFSVERPDGSNFTLKIRSTKLEDSAMYFCASSGQVSNQPQHFGDGTRLSIL.

This clone was detected only a few times. The chain has TRBV6-1 and TRBJ1-2; 7 positions match TRBD1. V was clipped by 8 bases and J by 8 bases; unmatched bases: 5. Per the germline V gene, CDR1 is MNHNS and CDR2 is SASEGT. The length of the CDR3 is 11 residues. CDR3 sequence: CASRQGGGYTF. CDR3 sequence (DNA): TGTGCCAGCCGCCAGGGGGGAGGCTACACCTTC.

This clone was detected once. This rearrangement joins TRBV5-6 to TRBJ2-1; TRBD1 aligns across 8 bases. Per the germline V gene, CDR1 is SGHDT and CDR2 is YYEEEE. The CDR3 loop spans 16 amino acids. Germline trimming cut 1 base from V and 2 bases from J; bases unmatched to any gene: 5. CDR3 protein: CASSLIQTGAYNEQFF. The CDR3 DNA is TGTGCCAGCAGCTTGATACAGACAGGGGCCTACAATGAGCAGTTCTTC.

V usage is TRBV28 and J usage is TRBJ2-5, with D possibly TRBD1 on 6 matching bases. Germline loops: CDR1 MDHEN, CDR2 SYDVKM. The ends were cut back, 9 bases at V and 4 bases at J, with 15 bases in the middle. CDR3 size: 13 residues. CDR3: CASAPGTLETQYF. The CDR3 bases are TGTGCCAGTGCCCCGGGGACACTAGAGACCCAGTACTTC.

The rearrangement uses TRBV28 and TRBJ1-2; 7 positions agree with TRBD1. Germline CDR1 MDHEN, CDR2 SYDVKM. Trimming removed 6 bases from V and 1 base from J; junction bases left unmatched: 5. This CDR3 comprises 14 residues. CDR3 amino acids: CASRGQVLNYGYTF. The CDR3 coding sequence is TGTGCCAGCAGAGGACAGGTTCTTAACTATGGCTACACCTTC.

The rearrangement joins TRBV7-2 to TRBJ1-1, with D perhaps TRBD1 (6 bases). Germline CDR1 reads SGHTA; CDR2 reads FQGNSA. The V end was cut by 5 bases, the J end by 2 bases, with 15 bases between. The CDR3 contains 15 residues. CDR3 sequence reads: CASSRTQGINTEAFF. CDR3 bases: TGTGCCAGCAGCCGGACACAGGGAATAAACACTGAAGCTTTCTTT.

The chain joins TRBV12-5 to TRBJ2-2; D is undetermined. The CDR3 extends over 16 amino acids. From germline, CDR1 is LGHNT and CDR2 FRNRAP. V was cut by 1 base and J by 8 bases, with 17 bases left in between. CDR3 region: CASGLDFDSIGGELFF. The CDR3, as DNA: TGTGCTAGTGGTTTGGATTTCGACTCGATAGGAGGGGAGCTGTTTTTT.

V is TRBV12-5 and J is TRBJ1-5, with TRBD1 as a possible D gene (5 bases). The germline CDR1 and CDR2 sequences are LGHNT and FRNRAP. V dropped 3 bases and J dropped 7 bases, with 16 bases sitting between them. The CDR3 length is 15 residues. As DNA, the CDR3 is TGTGCTAGTGGTTTTCAGGGTCCAACGGAACAGCCCCAGCATTTT. Amino acid sequence: CASGFQGPTEQPQHF.

V and J are TRBV7-2 and TRBJ1-1, with 7 bases lining up with TRBD1. The CDR3 loop spans 14 amino acids. J lost 1 base, V lost 6 bases, and 5 bases had no gene match. Per the germline V gene, CDR1 is SGHTA and CDR2 is FQGNSA. CDR3 loop: CASRMNRGNTEAFF. As DNA, the CDR3 is TGTGCCAGCAGGATGAACAGGGGGAACACTGAAGCTTTCTTT.

The V and J genes are TRBV10-3 and TRBJ2-7, with D unclear. This CDR3 contains 14 residues. The V gene's germline CDR1 is ENHRY and CDR2 SYGVKD. The V and J ends lost 0 bases and 2 bases respectively, with 8 bases between them. In DNA form, the CDR3 reads TGTGCCATCAGTGAGTCGAGGTTTCCCTACGAGCAGTACTTC. The encoded protein is CAISESRFPYEQYF.

The V and J genes are TRBV29-1 and TRBJ2-2; 15 bases align to TRBD2. Germline CDR1 SQVTM, CDR2 ANQGSEA. V shed 7 bases and J 2 bases; nucleotides not matched to a gene: 8. The CDR3 runs to 17 residues. The chain's CDR3 is CSAGTSGRWGNTGELFF. The CDR3 coding sequence is TGCAGCGCGGGGACTAGCGGGAGGTGGGGAAACACCGGGGAGCTGTTTTTT.

This clone was found once. V is TRBV4-3 and J is TRBJ2-7; a weak D match, TRBD2 (6 bases). The CDR3 runs to 15 residues. Per germline, CDR1 LGHNA and CDR2 YSLEER. V lost 1 base and J lost 5, with 15 bases in between. The CDR3 loop is CASSQAFGGFHEQYF. The CDR3 DNA follows: TGCGCCAGCAGCCAAGCTTTCGGGGGATTCCACGAGCAGTACTTC.

This clone was seen more than once but under ten times. The rearrangement joins TRBV10-3 to TRBJ2-5; TRBD1 matches 8 bases. V dropped 3 bases and J dropped 4; count of bases not matched to a gene: 7. Germline assignment: CDR1 ENHRY and CDR2 SYGVKD. This CDR3 spans 15 amino acids. CDR3 sequence: CAISDTGTGGETQYF. The CDR3 DNA follows: TGTGCCATCAGTGACACAGGGACAGGCGGAGAGACCCAGTACTTC.

This clone was picked up a small number of times. The chain joins TRBV9 to TRBJ1-5, with D maybe TRBD1 (6 bases). V lost 2 bases to trimming and J lost 1 base, with 10 bases between them. The germline gives CDR1 SGDLS, CDR2 YYNGEE. This CDR3 has 15 residues. The CDR3 loop is CASSVTGLSNQPQHF. CDR3 bases: TGTGCCAGCAGCGTGACAGGACTGAGCAATCAGCCCCAGCATTTT.

The V gene is TRBV4-3, the J gene TRBJ2-1; TRBD2 matches 9 bases. There are 15 residues in the CDR3. Germline loops: CDR1 LGHNA, CDR2 YSLEER. V trimming: 4 bases; J trimming: 4 bases; junction bases outside the gene matches: 5. The CDR3 bases are TGCGCCAGCAGCCTTCAGCGGGGGGTTTACAATGAGCAGTTCTTC. The encoded protein is CASSLQRGVYNEQFF.

The gene calls are TRBV5-6 and TRBJ1-4; the match to TRBD1 covers 9 bases. The germline CDR1 and CDR2 sequences are SGHDT and YYEEEE. With 4 bases clipped from V and 8 bases from J, the junction kept 6 bases outside the gene matches. The length of the CDR3 is 14 residues. The CDR3 spells CASSPGTGREKLFF. CDR3 DNA: TGTGCCAGCAGCCCCGGGACAGGGAGGGAAAAACTGTTTTTT.

The chain couples TRBV4-3 to TRBJ1-1; 9 nucleotides line up with TRBD1. V gave up 2 bases and J gave up 1 base; unmatched junction bases: 11. Germline V gene data show CDR1 as LGHNA and CDR2 as YSLEER. This CDR3 comprises 18 residues. CDR3 protein: CASSQPPGQGVENTEAFF. CDR3 DNA sequence: TGCGCCAGCAGCCAACCCCCGGGACAGGGTGTGGAGAACACTGAAGCTTTCTTT.

With respect to this clone: Germline is not matched at one junction end, which may reflect a read error. The chain employs TRBV5-1 and TRBJ2-4; 7 bases fit TRBD2. The CDR3 contains 15 residues. Germline lookup yields CDR1 SGHRS and CDR2 YFSETQ. CDR3 residues: CASRSGGVAKNSQYF. CDR3 coding DNA: TGCGCCAGCCGGTCTGGGGGGGTAGCCAAAAACAGTCAGTACTTC. The variable domain in full, with the rest retrieved from reference TRBV5-1 and TRBJ2-4, is KAGVTQTPRYLIKTRGQQVTLSCSPISGHRSVSWYQQTPGQGLQFLFEYFSETQRNKGNFPGRFSGRQFSNSRSEMNVSTLELGDSALYLCASRSGGVAKNSQYFGAGTRLSVL.